This T cell receptor beta chain stems from a study of T cell responses to AZD1222 COVID-19 vaccine. Repertoires were generated with immunoSEQ multiplex PCR, while TCRdb's copy carries only in-frame clones and drops some. The sample includes 95,000 to 150,000 clones, roughly 87% of them seen just once. The germline V gene encodes CDR1 SGHAT and CDR2 FQNNGV. The CDR3 is made up of 11 amino acids. V was pared by 5 bases and J by 12 bases, with 14 bases between. This clonotype was sampled from an adult in good health. The gene calls are TRBV11-2 and TRBJ2-7; D is unresolved. Source: peripheral blood, taken on day 0 of AZD1222 vaccination. CDR3 sequence (DNA): TGTGCCAGCAGCCCCCGGGCGGTTTTGTACTTC. This codes for CASSPRAVLYF.